A single sample is the source of the 28 T cell receptor beta chains below, sequenced in a study of blood T cell repertoires in COVID-19. The repertoire was sequenced with immunoSEQ multiplex PCR; TCRdb's copy has only in-frame clones and lacks some. Found here are approximately 240,000 clones, about 86% of them singletons; the top ten hold 2.5% to 3.5%. Sequences were obtained from peripheral blood. All receptors derive from a woman in her twenties or thirties who had recovered from COVID-19.

Points on this clone: Other DNA sequences in the same sample also yield this CDR3. This chain links TRBV19 with TRBJ2-7; perhaps TRBD2 as D (6 bases). The CDR3 runs to 14 residues. The V and J ends lost 4 bases and 0 bases respectively, with 10 bases between them. Germline CDR1 reads LNHDA; CDR2 reads SQIVND (reference sequence). CDR3 sequence: CASSRRDGSYEQYF. In DNA form, the CDR3 reads TGTGCCAGTAGTAGGCGGGACGGCTCCTACGAGCAGTACTTC.

V and J are TRBV6-5 and TRBJ2-2, with TRBD1 matching over 7 bases. The V and J ends lost 6 bases and 5 bases, in that order; junction bases with no gene match: 9. CDR1 MNHEY and CDR2 SVGAGI come from the germline V gene. The CDR3 covers 15 residues. The CDR3: CASRNRQGHTGELFF. The CDR3 bases are TGTGCCAGCAGAAACCGACAGGGTCATACCGGGGAGCTGTTTTTT.

This clone was seen just once. For the CDR3, the DNA is TGTGCCAGCAGTTCGATTTCGGGACAGGGGGCAAGAGAGCAGTACTTC. Translation gives CASSSISGQGAREQYF. The chain joins TRBV6-6 to TRBJ2-7; 12 bases match TRBD1. V was pared by 4 bases and J by 7 bases, with 11 bases of the junction left unmatched. Germline values: CDR1 MNHNY, CDR2 SVGAGI (reference sequence). CDR3 length equals 16 residues.

This clone was observed a handful of times. This chain uses TRBV28 with TRBJ2-7; 7 bases fit TRBD1. V trimming: 1 base; J trimming: 3 bases; junction bases outside the gene matches: 3. Looked up from germline, CDR1 is MDHEN and CDR2 is SYDVKM. CDR3 size: 14 residues. The CDR3 spells CASSLYGTDYEQYF. As DNA, the CDR3 is TGTGCCAGCAGTTTATATGGGACAGACTACGAGCAGTACTTC.

This clone was counted a single time. V is TRBV10-3 and J is TRBJ1-4; TRBD1 might be the D (5 bases). CDR3 length: 15 residues. Germline lookup yields CDR1 ENHRY and CDR2 SYGVKD. Trimming cost V 8 bases and J 0 bases, with 13 bases left between them. DNA for the CDR3: TGTGCCATCGGCGGGTCGGGGGCAACTAATGAAAAACTGTTTTTT. Its translation is CAIGGSGATNEKLFF.

The chain uses TRBV9 and TRBJ1-2; 9 bases line up with TRBD1. The CDR3 totals 15 residues. V dropped 4 bases and J dropped 2; count of bases not matched to a gene: 6. CDR1 SGDLS and CDR2 YYNGEE come from the germline V gene. Here the CDR3 DNA reads TGTGCCAGCAGCCACCGGACAGGGGAGAACTATGGCTACACCTTC. It encodes CASSHRTGENYGYTF. Variable domain in full (rest from reference TRBV9 and TRBJ1-2): DSGVTQTPKHLITATGQRVTLRCSPRSGDLSVYWYQQSLDQGLQFLIQYYNGEERAKGNILERFSAQQFPDLHSELNLSSLELGDSALYFCASSHRTGENYGYTFGSGTRLTVV.

CDR3 loop: CSGQPGETQYF. CDR3 nucleotides: TGCAGTGGACAGCCTGGGGAGACCCAGTACTTC. J is TRBJ2-5 and V is TRBV20-1, with a tentative D call TRBD1 (5 bases). The CDR3 is made up of 11 amino acids. Germline CDR1 is DFQATT and CDR2 is SNEGSKA (reference sequence). V lost 7 bases and J lost 5, with 11 bases in between.

The V and J genes are TRBV15 and TRBJ2-3; TRBD1 matches at 11 bases. J was trimmed by 4 bases and V by 0 bases; bases with no gene match: 15. The CDR3 extends over 20 amino acids. Germline V CDR1 and CDR2: LNHNV, YYDKDF (reference sequence). CDR3 DNA: TGTGCCACCAGCAGAGATCTAATGCTGGGCGGGACAGGGGGTGCAGATACGCAGTATTTT. Translating gives CATSRDLMLGGTGGADTQYF. Variable domain in full (rest from reference TRBV15 and TRBJ2-3): DAMVIQNPRYQVTQFGKPVTLSCSQTLNHNVMYWYQQKSSQAPKLLFHYYDKDFNNEADTPDNFQSRRPNTSFCFLDIRSPGLGDTAMYLCATSRDLMLGGTGGADTQYFGPGTRLTVL.

The V and J genes are TRBV5-4 and TRBJ2-3, with D possibly matching TRBD2 (5 bases). The length of the CDR3 is 16 residues. Germline V gives CDR1 SGHNT, CDR2 YYREEE (reference sequence). Trimming removed 0 bases at V and 3 bases at J, with 14 bases between. DNA of the CDR3: TGTGCCAGCAGCTTGGACGTGGGTCGGAGGACAGATACGCAGTATTTT. Residues: CASSLDVGRRTDTQYF.

The chain joins TRBV10-2 to TRBJ2-1; 7 bases are shared with TRBD1. The germline gives CDR1 WSHSY, CDR2 SAAADI. With 5 bases clipped from V and 4 bases from J, the junction kept 11 bases outside the gene matches. The CDR3 covers 16 residues. The chain's CDR3 is CASSMKGALVYNEQFF. The CDR3 DNA sequence: TGCGCCAGCAGTATGAAGGGGGCGTTGGTGTACAATGAGCAGTTCTTC.

The chain employs TRBV5-6 and TRBJ2-7, with D possibly matching TRBD2 (5 bases). CDR3 length equals 15 residues. Trimming cost V 0 bases and J 1 base, with 11 bases left between them. Germline V gene lookup returns CDR1 SGHDT and CDR2 YYEEEE. For the CDR3, the DNA is TGTGCCAGCAGCTTGGGGCAGGACTCATCCTACGAGCAGTACTTC. This codes for CASSLGQDSSYEQYF. Full variable domain (remainder filled in from reference TRBV5-6 and TRBJ2-7): DAGVTQSPTHLIKTRGQQVTLRCSPKSGHDTVSWYQQALGQGPQFIFQYYEEEERQRGNFPDRFSGHQFPNYSSELNVNALLLGDSALYLCASSLGQDSSYEQYFGPGTRLTVT.

The V gene is TRBV29-1, the J gene TRBJ2-7, with a tentative D call TRBD1 (6 bases). In germline, CDR1 is SQVTM, CDR2 ANQGSEA. Trimming pared 5 bases from V and 2 bases from J, leaving 16 bases between. This CDR3 region has 14 residues. CDR3 DNA: TGCAGCGTTACCAAGACAGGAGTTACCTACGAGCAGTACTTC. This encodes CSVTKTGVTYEQYF.

The chain carries TRBV18 and TRBJ2-7; TRBD1 agrees at 8 bases. Per the germline V gene, CDR1 is KGHSH and CDR2 is LQKENI. The CDR3 spans 12 residues. J lost 5 bases, V lost 6 bases, and 3 bases had no gene match. The CDR3 sequence: CASSHRGDEQYF. The CDR3 DNA sequence: TGTGCCAGCTCCCACAGGGGGGACGAGCAGTACTTC.

Comments on this clone: Within the sample, other DNA sequences also encode this same CDR3. V is TRBV4-1 and J is TRBJ2-7; 7 nucleotides align to TRBD1. The trim removed 4 bases at V and 2 bases at J, leaving 5 bases unmatched. Germline-derived CDR1 and CDR2 are MGHRA and YSYEKL. This CDR3 has 14 amino acids. CDR3 DNA: TGCGCCAGCAGCCTAGAGACAGGGACCTACGAGCAGTACTTC. Protein product: CASSLETGTYEQYF.

The chain combines TRBV9 with TRBJ1-2; TRBD1 aligns across 8 bases. Germline lookup yields CDR1 SGDLS and CDR2 YYNGEE. The CDR3 runs to 14 residues. The V gene end was trimmed by 2 bases and the J gene end by 3 bases; junction bases not matched to a gene: 3. CDR3 bases: TGTGCCAGCAGCGTTTCAGGGGGCGACTATGGCTACACCTTC. This codes for CASSVSGGDYGYTF.

There are a few counts of this clone. The chain uses TRBV6-5 and TRBJ1-4; a weak D match, TRBD1 (5 bases). From germline, CDR1 is MNHEY and CDR2 SVGAGI. V was pared by 0 bases and J by 8 bases, with 10 bases between. This CDR3 contains 14 residues. CDR3 protein: CASSYSGGGEKLFF. The CDR3 DNA is TGTGCCAGCAGTTACTCCGGGGGAGGGGAAAAACTGTTTTTT.

Of note for this clone: The sample contains more than one DNA sequence encoding this CDR3. J is TRBJ2-3 and V is TRBV2; D is ambiguous. V gave up 6 bases and J gave up 1 base, with 11 bases separating them. This CDR3 spans 14 amino acids. Germline lookup yields CDR1 SNHLY and CDR2 FYNNEI. CDR3: CASSPTQGTDTQYF. In DNA form, the CDR3 reads TGTGCCAGCAGCCCGACGCAGGGCACAGATACGCAGTATTTT.

The rearrangement links TRBV6-1 to TRBJ2-7; 8 bases are shared with TRBD1. The ends lost 3 bases at V and 5 bases at J; junction bases unmatched: 12. CDR3 length: 16 amino acids. Germline CDR1 reads MNHNS; CDR2 reads SASEGT. CDR3 sequence (DNA): TGTGCCAGCAGTGATATTAAGGACAGGGCAAGCGACGAGCAGTACTTC. This gives the protein CASSDIKDRASDEQYF.

This chain uses TRBV5-1 with TRBJ1-4, with 10 bases aligning to TRBD1. The CDR3 totals 15 residues. V lost 0 bases and J lost 8; bases outside the gene matches: 4. Looked up from germline, CDR1 is SGHRS and CDR2 is YFSETQ. The CDR3 spells CASSLAGTGDEKLFF. The DNA of the CDR3 is TGCGCCAGCAGCTTGGCCGGGACAGGGGACGAAAAACTGTTTTTT. The full variable domain, completed using reference TRBV5-1 and TRBJ1-4, is KAGVTQTPRYLIKTRGQQVTLSCSPISGHRSVSWYQQTPGQGLQFLFEYFSETQRNKGNFPGRFSGRQFSNSRSEMNVSTLELGDSALYLCASSLAGTGDEKLFFGSGTQLSVL.

This chain connects TRBV19 to TRBJ1-2; D not certain. CDR3 length: 16 residues. Trimming shortened V by 1 base and J by 3 bases, and 15 bases separated the two germline ends. Per germline, CDR1 LNHDA and CDR2 SQIVND (reference sequence). The CDR3 spells CASSIGTTAAHYGYTF. The CDR3 coding sequence is TGTGCCAGTAGTATAGGAACCACAGCGGCCCACTATGGCTACACCTTC. Based on the CDR3 plus reference TRBV19 and TRBJ1-2, the full variable domain is DGGITQSPKYLFRKEGQNVTLSCEQNLNHDAMYWYRQDPGQGLRLIYYSQIVNDFQKGDIAEGYSVSREKKESFPLTVTSAQKNPTAFYLCASSIGTTAAHYGYTFGSGTRLTVV.

The J gene is TRBJ1-6, the V gene TRBV6-5; 7 bases fit TRBD1. Germline CDR1 is MNHEY and CDR2 is SVGAGI. This CDR3 has 14 residues. The V segment lost 2 bases and the J segment 7 bases; nucleotides outside the gene matches: 2. CDR3 sequence: CASSYADRNSPLHF. CDR3 coding DNA: TGTGCCAGCAGTTACGCGGACAGGAATTCACCCCTCCACTTT.

This sequence joins TRBV5-1 and TRBJ2-2, with TRBD2 matching over 9 bases. Trimming cost V 4 bases and J 4 bases; bases outside gene matches: 8. This CDR3 region has 16 residues. Germline V gene sequence: CDR1 SGHRS, CDR2 YFSETQ. The CDR3 spells CASSPLAGTSTGELFF. As DNA, the CDR3 is TGCGCCAGCAGCCCTCTAGCGGGGACTAGCACCGGGGAGCTGTTTTTT.

This chain joins TRBV7-8 and TRBJ2-7; 7 bases are shared with TRBD1. The CDR3 runs 15 residues. Per germline, CDR1 SGHVS and CDR2 FQNEAQ. J gave up 1 base and V 8 bases, and 11 bases lay outside the gene matches. The CDR3 coding sequence is TGTGCCAGCGCCCTAAGGGGGCAGTCGTCCTACGAGCAGTACTTC. The encoded protein is CASALRGQSSYEQYF. Full variable domain (remainder filled in from reference TRBV7-8 and TRBJ2-7): GAGVSQSPRYKVAKRGQDVALRCDPISGHVSLFWYQQALGQGPEFLTYFQNEAQLDKSGLPSDRFFAERPEGSVSTLKIQRTQQEDSAVYLCASALRGQSSYEQYFGPGTRLTVT.

The chain recombines TRBV10-3 with TRBJ2-3; D unclear. The CDR3 consists of 13 residues. Germline CDR1 ENHRY, CDR2 SYGVKD. Trimming removed 0 bases from V and 1 base from J, with 2 bases in between. CDR3 amino acids: CAISESGTDTQYF. CDR3 in DNA: TGTGCCATCAGTGAGTCCGGCACAGATACGCAGTATTTT.

J is TRBJ2-3 and V is TRBV9; 7 bases match TRBD2. There are 17 residues in the CDR3. Germline lookup yields CDR1 SGDLS and CDR2 YYNGEE. V was clipped by 4 bases and J by 2 bases; unmatched bases: 13. CDR3 region: CASSTSGVPPNTDTQYF. The CDR3 DNA is TGTGCCAGCAGCACCAGCGGGGTACCACCCAACACAGATACGCAGTATTTT.

This clone was seen more than once but under ten times. The chain carries TRBV19 and TRBJ2-2, with a possible D match to TRBD1 (5 bases). Per the germline V gene, CDR1 is LNHDA and CDR2 is SQIVND (reference sequence). V was shortened by 5 bases and J by 9 bases, with 13 bases between the two germline ends. The CDR3 consists of 13 residues. CDR3 loop: CASSLTASRELFF. DNA of the CDR3: TGTGCCAGTAGTTTGACAGCCAGTCGGGAGCTGTTTTTT.

In its sample, this clone was seen once. This chain uses TRBV6-1 with TRBJ1-2; possibly TRBD1 for D (5 bases). The CDR3 length is 14 residues. CDR1 and CDR2 (germline): MNHNS, SASEGT. The V end lost 2 bases, the J end lost 2 bases, and 9 bases lay between the germline ends. CDR3 in amino acids: CASSEFGGNYGYTF. The DNA of the CDR3 is TGTGCCAGCAGTGAATTCGGGGGAAACTATGGCTACACCTTC.

This chain connects TRBV18 to TRBJ2-3; TRBD2 aligns across 9 bases. This CDR3 has 16 residues. The V gene's germline CDR1 is KGHSH and CDR2 LQKENI. The junction had 13 bases not matched to a gene; V was cut back by 6 bases and J by 6 bases. CDR3 region: CASSANGGGAADTQYF. The CDR3 region has the DNA TGTGCCAGCTCTGCCAATGGCGGGGGGGCCGCGGATACGCAGTATTTT.